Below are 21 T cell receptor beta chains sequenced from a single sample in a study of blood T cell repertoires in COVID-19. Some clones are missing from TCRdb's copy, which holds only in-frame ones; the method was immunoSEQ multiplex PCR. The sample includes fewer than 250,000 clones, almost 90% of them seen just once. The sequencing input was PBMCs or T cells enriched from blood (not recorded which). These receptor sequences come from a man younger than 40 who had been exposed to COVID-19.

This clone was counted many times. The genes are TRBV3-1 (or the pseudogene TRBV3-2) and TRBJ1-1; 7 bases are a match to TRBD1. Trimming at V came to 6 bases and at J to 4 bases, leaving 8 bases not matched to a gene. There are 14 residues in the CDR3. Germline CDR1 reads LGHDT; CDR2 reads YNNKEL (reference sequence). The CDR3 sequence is CASRPATGFTEAFF. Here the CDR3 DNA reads TGTGCCAGCAGACCTGCGACAGGGTTCACTGAAGCTTTCTTT.

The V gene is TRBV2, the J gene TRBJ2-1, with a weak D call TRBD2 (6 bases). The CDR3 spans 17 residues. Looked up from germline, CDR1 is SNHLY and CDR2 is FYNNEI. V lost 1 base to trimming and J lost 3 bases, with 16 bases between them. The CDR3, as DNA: TGTGCCAGCAGTGAAGGGGGCCGGGGGAGATACTACAATGAGCAGTTCTTC. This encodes CASSEGGRGRYYNEQFF.

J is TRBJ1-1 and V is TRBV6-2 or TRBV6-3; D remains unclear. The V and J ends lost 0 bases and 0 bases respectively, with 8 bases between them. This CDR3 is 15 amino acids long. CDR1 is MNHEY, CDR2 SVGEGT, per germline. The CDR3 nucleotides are TGTGCCAGCAGTTACTCGGGCAGCTTGAACACTGAAGCTTTCTTT. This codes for CASSYSGSLNTEAFF.

The CDR3 spells CASRQEGWFTEAFF. The CDR3 DNA reads as TGTGCCAGCAGGCAGGAGGGGTGGTTCACTGAAGCTTTCTTT. The chain couples TRBV6-5 to TRBJ1-1; D perhaps matches TRBD1 (5 bases). CDR3 length: 14 residues. In germline, CDR1 is MNHEY, CDR2 SVGAGI. Trimming pared 6 bases from V and 4 bases from J, leaving 15 bases between.

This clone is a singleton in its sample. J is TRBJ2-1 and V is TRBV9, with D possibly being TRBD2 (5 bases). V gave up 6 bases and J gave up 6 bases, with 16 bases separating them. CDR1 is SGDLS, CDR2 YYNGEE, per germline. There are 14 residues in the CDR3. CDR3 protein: CASTSRTASNEQFF. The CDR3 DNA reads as TGTGCCAGCACCTCCCGGACTGCCTCCAATGAGCAGTTCTTC.

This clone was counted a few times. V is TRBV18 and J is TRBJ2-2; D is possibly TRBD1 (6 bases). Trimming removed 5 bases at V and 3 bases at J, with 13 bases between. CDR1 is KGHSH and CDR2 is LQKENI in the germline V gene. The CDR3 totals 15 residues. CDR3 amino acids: CASSVDRPHTGELFF. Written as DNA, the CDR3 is TGTGCCAGCTCAGTAGACAGGCCCCACACCGGGGAGCTGTTTTTT.

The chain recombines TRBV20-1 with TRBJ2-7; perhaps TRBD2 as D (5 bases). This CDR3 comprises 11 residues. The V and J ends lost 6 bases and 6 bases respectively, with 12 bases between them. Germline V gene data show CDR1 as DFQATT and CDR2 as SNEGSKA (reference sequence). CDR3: CSASREFEQYF. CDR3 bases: TGCAGTGCCTCTAGGGAGTTCGAGCAGTACTTC.

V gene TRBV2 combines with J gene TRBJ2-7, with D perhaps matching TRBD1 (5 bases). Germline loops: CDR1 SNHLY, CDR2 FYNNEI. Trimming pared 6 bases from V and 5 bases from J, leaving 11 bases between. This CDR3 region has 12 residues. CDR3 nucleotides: TGTGCCAGCAGGGCAGACAGTAACGAGCAGTACTTC. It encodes CASRADSNEQYF.

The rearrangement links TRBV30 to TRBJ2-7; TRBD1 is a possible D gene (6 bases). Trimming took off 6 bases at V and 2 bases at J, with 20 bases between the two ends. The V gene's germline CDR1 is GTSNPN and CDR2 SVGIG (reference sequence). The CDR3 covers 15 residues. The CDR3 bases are TGTGCCTGCCTTAGTATCAGGGGTGAAGCCTACGAGCAGTACTTC. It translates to CACLSIRGEAYEQYF.

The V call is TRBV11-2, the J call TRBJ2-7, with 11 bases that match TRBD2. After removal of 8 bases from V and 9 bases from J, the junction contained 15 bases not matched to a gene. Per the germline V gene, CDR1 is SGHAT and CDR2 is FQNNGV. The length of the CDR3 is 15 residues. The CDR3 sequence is CASGGRTSGYTWQYF. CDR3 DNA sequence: TGTGCCAGCGGTGGCCGGACTAGCGGGTATACGTGGCAGTACTTC.

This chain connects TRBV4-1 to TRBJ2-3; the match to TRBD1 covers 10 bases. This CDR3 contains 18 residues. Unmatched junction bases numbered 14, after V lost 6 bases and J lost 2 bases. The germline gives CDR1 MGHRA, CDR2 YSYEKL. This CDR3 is CASSTGTGDHAFTDTQYF. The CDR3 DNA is TGCGCCAGCAGTACCGGGACAGGGGACCACGCATTCACAGATACGCAGTATTTT.

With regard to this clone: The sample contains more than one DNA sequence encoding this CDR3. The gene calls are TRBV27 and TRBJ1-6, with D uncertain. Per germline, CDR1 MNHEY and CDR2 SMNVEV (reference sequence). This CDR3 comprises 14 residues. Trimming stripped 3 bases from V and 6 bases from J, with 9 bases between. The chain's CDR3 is CASSFRGGNSPLHF. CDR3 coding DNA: TGTGCCAGCAGTTTTCGTGGAGGTAATTCACCCCTCCACTTT.

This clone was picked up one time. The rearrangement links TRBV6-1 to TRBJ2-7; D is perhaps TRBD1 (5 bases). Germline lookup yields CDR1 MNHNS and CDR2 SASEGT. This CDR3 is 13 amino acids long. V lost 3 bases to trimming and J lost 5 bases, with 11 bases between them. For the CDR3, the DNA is TGTGCCAGCAGTGACAGGGTTCACCACGAGCAGTACTTC. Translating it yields CASSDRVHHEQYF.

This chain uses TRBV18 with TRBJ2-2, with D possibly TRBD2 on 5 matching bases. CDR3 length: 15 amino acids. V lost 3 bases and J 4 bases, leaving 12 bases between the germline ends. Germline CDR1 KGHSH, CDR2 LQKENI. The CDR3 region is CASSPGEYGTGELFF. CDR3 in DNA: TGTGCCAGCTCACCTGGGGAGTATGGCACCGGGGAGCTGTTTTTT.

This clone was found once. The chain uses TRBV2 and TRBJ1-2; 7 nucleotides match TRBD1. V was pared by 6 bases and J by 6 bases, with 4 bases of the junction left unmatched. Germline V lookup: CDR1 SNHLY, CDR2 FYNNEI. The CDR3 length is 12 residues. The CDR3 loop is CASSWTGDGYTF. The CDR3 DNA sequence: TGTGCCAGCAGCTGGACAGGTGATGGCTACACCTTC.

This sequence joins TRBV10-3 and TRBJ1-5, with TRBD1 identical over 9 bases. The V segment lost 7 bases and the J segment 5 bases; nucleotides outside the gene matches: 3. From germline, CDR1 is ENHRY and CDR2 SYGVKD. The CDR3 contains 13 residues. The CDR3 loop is CAINRDRDQPQHF. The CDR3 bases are TGTGCCATCAACCGGGACAGGGATCAGCCCCAGCATTTT.

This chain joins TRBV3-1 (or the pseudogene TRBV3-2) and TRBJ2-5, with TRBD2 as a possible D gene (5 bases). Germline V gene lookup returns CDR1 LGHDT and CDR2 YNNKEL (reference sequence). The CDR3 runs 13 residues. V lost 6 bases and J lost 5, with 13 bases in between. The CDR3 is CASRKTSSETQYF. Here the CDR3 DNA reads TGTGCCAGCAGGAAAACTAGTTCCGAGACCCAGTACTTC.

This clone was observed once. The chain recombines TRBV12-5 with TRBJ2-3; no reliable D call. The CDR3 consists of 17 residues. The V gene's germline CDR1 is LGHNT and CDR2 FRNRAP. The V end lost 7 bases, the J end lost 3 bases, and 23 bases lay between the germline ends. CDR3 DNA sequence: TGTGCTAGTGCCCTCCAGACGACTGACGTCGTAACAGATACGCAGTATTTT. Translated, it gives CASALQTTDVVTDTQYF.

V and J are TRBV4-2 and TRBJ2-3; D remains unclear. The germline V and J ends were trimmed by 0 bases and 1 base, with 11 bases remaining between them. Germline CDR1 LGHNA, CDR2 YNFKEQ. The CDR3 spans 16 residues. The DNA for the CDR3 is TGTGCCAGCAGCCAAGAAACTAAGCGAGGCACAGATACGCAGTATTTT. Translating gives CASSQETKRGTDTQYF.

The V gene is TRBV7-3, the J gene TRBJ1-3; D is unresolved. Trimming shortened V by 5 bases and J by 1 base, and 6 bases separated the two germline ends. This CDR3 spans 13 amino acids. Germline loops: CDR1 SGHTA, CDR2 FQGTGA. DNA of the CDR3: TGTGCCAGCAGCCCCGGGTCTGGAAACACCATATATTTT. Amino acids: CASSPGSGNTIYF.

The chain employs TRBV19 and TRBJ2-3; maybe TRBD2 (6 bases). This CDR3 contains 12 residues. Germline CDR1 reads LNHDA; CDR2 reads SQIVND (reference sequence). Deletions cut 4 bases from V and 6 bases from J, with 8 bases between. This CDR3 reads CASSTLADTQYF. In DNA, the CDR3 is TGTGCCAGTAGTACCCTAGCGGATACGCAGTATTTT. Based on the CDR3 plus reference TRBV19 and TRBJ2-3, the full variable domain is DGGITQSPKYLFRKEGQNVTLSCEQNLNHDAMYWYRQDPGQGLRLIYYSQIVNDFQKGDIAEGYSVSREKKESFPLTVTSAQKNPTAFYLCASSTLADTQYFGPGTRLTVL.